A selection of T cell receptor beta chains follows, all from one sample in a study of Ad26.COV2.S vaccination and SARS-CoV-2 variants. Libraries were prepared by immunoSEQ multiplex PCR; TCRdb keeps only in-frame clonotypes and omits some of them. Of 400,000 to 450,000 clones in the sample, 80% to 95% were seen once. Sequencing was performed on peripheral blood, taken in a trial of Ad26.COV2.S vaccine versus placebo. All receptors come from a person aged 18-60 years who received the Ad26.COV2.S COVID-19 vaccine or a placebo. CDR3s include the opening cysteine and the closing phenylalanine or tryptophan. The order of the fields is V gene, D gene, clone size, J gene, CDR3 DNA, CDR3 protein. A D gene is named only where the DNA matches it firmly. A clone size is listed for some rows: how often the clone was seen (once, few, many), or a class if it is expanded.

V: TRBV2
D: -
size: -
J: TRBJ2-7
DNA: TGTGCCAGCAGTGAAGCGCCGCAGGAGATTTACGAGCAGTACTTC
CDR3: CASSEAPQEIYEQYF

V: TRBV18
D: TRBD2
size: -
J: TRBJ2-2
DNA: TGTGCCAGCTCATACGGGACTAGCGGCTTTAACACCGGGGAGCTGTTTTTT
CDR3: CASSYGTSGFNTGELFF

V: TRBV2
D: TRBD2
size: few
J: TRBJ2-1
DNA: TGTGCCAGCAGTGCAGGGAGGGTATTGAATGAGCAGTTCTTC
CDR3: CASSAGRVLNEQFF

V: TRBV20-1
D: -
size: -
J: TRBJ1-2
DNA: TGCAGTGCTAGTCTATTGCCCAGGGGATCTAACTATGGCTACACCTTC
CDR3: CSASLLPRGSNYGYTF

V: TRBV20-1
D: -
size: -
J: TRBJ2-7
DNA: TGCAGTGCTAGGTTTGGAGAGCAGTACTTC
CDR3: CSARFGEQYF

V: TRBV5-4
D: -
size: -
J: TRBJ2-5
DNA: TGTGCCAGCAGAAAGGCGATACAAGAGACCCAGTACTTC
CDR3: CASRKAIQETQYF

V: TRBV9
D: -
size: -
J: TRBJ2-1
DNA: TGTGCCAGCAGCGTAGACTGGGGCAATGAGCAGTTCTTC
CDR3: CASSVDWGNEQFF

V: TRBV9
D: -
size: once
J: TRBJ2-7
DNA: TGTGCCAGCAGCGTAGATCCGGGGTTTGTATACGAGCAGTACTTC
CDR3: CASSVDPGFVYEQYF

V: TRBV7-3
D: -
size: -
J: TRBJ2-1
DNA: TGTGCCAGCAGCTCCGGTGGGGGGCAGAATGAGCAGTTCTTC
CDR3: CASSSGGGQNEQFF

V: TRBV19
D: TRBD2
size: -
J: TRBJ2-5
DNA: TGTGCCAGTAGTATCGGGGGACTAGCGGGAGGTGGGACCCAGTACTTC
CDR3: CASSIGGLAGGGTQYF

V: TRBV30
D: -
size: -
J: TRBJ2-7
DNA: TGTGCCTGGAGTCAAGGCTCGGGTTACGAGCAGTACTTC
CDR3: CAWSQGSGYEQYF

V: TRBV9
D: TRBD2
size: -
J: TRBJ2-1
DNA: TGTGCCAGCAGCGTAGCCGGGACTAGCGGGATCAATGAGCAGTTCTTC
CDR3: CASSVAGTSGINEQFF

V: TRBV28
D: TRBD2
size: -
J: TRBJ2-7
DNA: TGTGCCAGCAGTGCTATAGCGGGGCCGTCCTACGAGCAGTACTTC
CDR3: CASSAIAGPSYEQYF

V: TRBV6-2/TRBV6-3
D: TRBD1
size: -
J: TRBJ2-2
DNA: TGTGCCAGCAGTGACACCGGGGACAGGGGGCGCAACACCGGGGAGCTGTTTTTT
CDR3: CASSDTGDRGRNTGELFF

V: TRBV20-1
D: -
size: -
J: TRBJ2-7
DNA: TGCAGTGCTAGTGGCAGCTCCTACGAGCAGTACTTC
CDR3: CSASGSSYEQYF

V: TRBV6-4
D: -
size: -
J: TRBJ2-3
DNA: TGTGCCAGCAGTCGGGAGAGAACAGATACGCAGTATTTT
CDR3: CASSRERTDTQYF

V: TRBV27
D: TRBD2
size: -
J: TRBJ2-7
DNA: TGTGCCAGCAGTACTAGCGGTCCGGGGTACGAGCAGTACTTC
CDR3: CASSTSGPGYEQYF

V: TRBV7-2
D: -
size: -
J: TRBJ2-1
DNA: TGTGCCAGCAGCTTAGACCTCCAAAGCTCCTACAATGAGCAGTTCTTC
CDR3: CASSLDLQSSYNEQFF

V: TRBV27
D: -
size: -
J: TRBJ2-1
DNA: TGTGCCAGCAGTTTATCCCCGGAGTCCAGCTCCTACAATGAGCAGTTCTTC
CDR3: CASSLSPESSSYNEQFF

V: TRBV6-5
D: TRBD1
size: -
J: TRBJ1-4
DNA: TGTGCCAGCAGTCAACGGACAGGTGAAAAACTGTTTTTT
CDR3: CASSQRTGEKLFF

V: TRBV5-4
D: -
size: few
J: TRBJ2-2
DNA: TGTGCCAGCAGCTTGCCCGGGTCAGGAGTTATCACCGGGGAGCTGTTTTTT
CDR3: CASSLPGSGVITGELFF

V: TRBV4-1
D: -
size: -
J: TRBJ2-3
DNA: TGCGCCAGCAGCCAATTTAGCGGCACAGATACGCAGTATTTT
CDR3: CASSQFSGTDTQYF

V: TRBV28
D: -
size: -
J: TRBJ2-7
DNA: TGTGCCAGCAGTTTCGCCGACACTTACTACGAGCAGTACTTC
CDR3: CASSFADTYYEQYF

V: TRBV5-4
D: -
size: -
J: TRBJ2-1
DNA: TGTGCCAGCAGCTTGGGACAGTCCTACAATGAGCAGTTCTTC
CDR3: CASSLGQSYNEQFF

V: TRBV7-9
D: -
size: -
J: TRBJ2-2
DNA: TGTGCCAGCAGCCACCGACTAGAGTCCGGGGAGCTGTTTTTT
CDR3: CASSHRLESGELFF

V: TRBV11-2
D: TRBD2
size: -
J: TRBJ2-7
DNA: TGTGCCAGCAGCTCCCGACTAGCAGGACTCGAGCAGTACTTC
CDR3: CASSSRLAGLEQYF

V: TRBV5-4
D: TRBD2
size: -
J: TRBJ2-5
DNA: TGTGCCAGCAGTTCGGGACTAGCGGGACGGGCAGAGACCCAGTACTTC
CDR3: CASSSGLAGRAETQYF

V: TRBV5-8
D: TRBD2
size: -
J: TRBJ2-2
DNA: TGTGCCAGCAGCTCCTTCCTTAGCGGGGGAGACGGGGAGCTGTTTTTT
CDR3: CASSSFLSGGDGELFF

V: TRBV6-5
D: -
size: -
J: TRBJ2-7
DNA: TGTGCCAGCAGTCGGACAGCCAGCCACGAGCAGTACTTC
CDR3: CASSRTASHEQYF

V: TRBV29-1
D: -
size: -
J: TRBJ1-3
DNA: TGCAGCGTTGGGGATGGAAACACCATATATTTT
CDR3: CSVGDGNTIYF

V: TRBV19
D: TRBD1
size: -
J: TRBJ1-5
DNA: TGTGCCAGTAGTATAGAGGGGACAGGAGGGTCGTTTCGCAATCAGCCCCAGCATTTT
CDR3: CASSIEGTGGSFRNQPQHF

V: TRBV7-3
D: TRBD1
size: -
J: TRBJ1-2
DNA: TGTGCCAGCAGCCCTGGACAGGGGTCGGGCTACACCTTC
CDR3: CASSPGQGSGYTF

V: TRBV30
D: -
size: -
J: TRBJ2-2
DNA: TGTGCCTGGAGTGTTAGGGAAACCGGGGAGCTGTTTTTT
CDR3: CAWSVRETGELFF

V: TRBV6-2/TRBV6-3
D: TRBD2
size: -
J: TRBJ2-1
DNA: TGTGCCAGCAGTTACTTGCCCGGACTAGCGGGAAATCCCGTACTCTACAATGAGCAGTTCTTC
CDR3: CASSYLPGLAGNPVLYNEQFF

V: TRBV18
D: TRBD2
size: -
J: TRBJ2-7
DNA: TGTGCCAGCTCACCCTCTTTATCTAGCGGGAGCCGGGGCGAGCAGTACTTC
CDR3: CASSPSLSSGSRGEQYF

V: TRBV5-4
D: TRBD2
size: -
J: TRBJ2-1
DNA: TGTGCCAGCAGTGGGGGAGGGAGGAATTCGTACAATGAGCAGTTCTTC
CDR3: CASSGGGRNSYNEQFF

V: TRBV6-2/TRBV6-3
D: -
size: -
J: TRBJ1-2
DNA: TGTGCCAGCAGTTACGATGCGGTATATGGCTACACCTTC
CDR3: CASSYDAVYGYTF

V: TRBV18
D: -
size: -
J: TRBJ2-7
DNA: TGTGCCAGCTCACCAGCTAGACAATACAGTACCGAGCAGTACTTC
CDR3: CASSPARQYSTEQYF

V: TRBV7-9
D: TRBD1
size: -
J: TRBJ1-2
DNA: TGTGCCAGCAGCACGCGACAGGGGTCGGATGGCTACACCTTC
CDR3: CASSTRQGSDGYTF

V: TRBV12-3/TRBV12-4
D: TRBD1
size: -
J: TRBJ1-6
DNA: TGTGCCAGCAGCGGACAGGGGTCCGCACCCCTCCACTTT
CDR3: CASSGQGSAPLHF

V: TRBV13
D: -
size: -
J: TRBJ1-1
DNA: TGTGCCAGCAGCTTAGAAGGAGAGGGTAAGTTGAACACTGAAGCTTTCTTT
CDR3: CASSLEGEGKLNTEAFF

V: TRBV14
D: -
size: -
J: TRBJ2-1
DNA: TGTGCCAGCAGCCTGAGCGGGTCCTACAATGAGCAGTTCTTC
CDR3: CASSLSGSYNEQFF

V: TRBV6-1
D: TRBD2
size: once
J: TRBJ2-2
DNA: TGTGCCAGCAGTGCGGGACTAGCGGGAGTAGGGGGCACCGGGGAGCTGTTTTTT
CDR3: CASSAGLAGVGGTGELFF

V: TRBV19
D: TRBD1
size: -
J: TRBJ1-3
DNA: TGTGCCAGTAGGGGGGACAGGACTCGAAACACCATATATTTT
CDR3: CASRGDRTRNTIYF

V: TRBV18
D: TRBD2
size: once
J: TRBJ2-7
DNA: TGTGCCAGCTCACCGACTAGCGGGAGAGGCAACGAGCAGTACTTC
CDR3: CASSPTSGRGNEQYF

V: TRBV29-1
D: -
size: -
J: TRBJ1-1
DNA: TGCAGCGTTGTAACAGGGAACACTGAAGCTTTCTTT
CDR3: CSVVTGNTEAFF

V: TRBV12-5
D: -
size: -
J: TRBJ2-1
DNA: TGTGCTAGTGGTTTGGTACATTTTGTTTACAGGGTAAGGTCGAATGAGCAGTTCTTC
CDR3: CASGLVHFVYRVRSNEQFF

V: TRBV7-8
D: -
size: -
J: TRBJ1-6
DNA: TGTGCCAGCAGCTTACCGGCCCCCGGGTCGACACCCCTCCACTTT
CDR3: CASSLPAPGSTPLHF